This TCR beta chain was sequenced during a study of blood T cell repertoires in COVID-19 (dated by TCRdb to between 2020 and 2021). Looking at the study overall: Samples from collaborators originated in the United States, Italy and Spain and spanned both the acute and convalescent phases of COVID-19. Where available, HLA class I and class II types were taken from metadata supplied by the sample provider and were not determined by assay-based typing. The prospective study material was composed of cDNA or gDNA derived from T cells, B-cell-depleted T cells, or PBMCs. Samples were obtained from the ongoing ImmuneRACE study (first 160 participants) and from 1,254 subjects provided by 6 global collaborators. Deeply sampled blood TCRbeta repertoires from subjects exposed to, actively infected with, or recovered from COVID-19 were included in the dataset. A freely available public database, intended as a resource for researchers studying the immune response to SARS-CoV-2, is where the repertoires were released. Sample metadata almost always included a de-identified subject ID, COVID-19 status, age in years and sex.

From the germline V gene, CDR1 is SGHNT and CDR2 is YENEEA. Trimming at the junction amounts to 1 base on V and 0 bases on J, and the germline ends lie 10 bases apart. The CDR3 spans 16 residues, from the cysteine through the phenylalanine. Only the CDR3 DNA is retained, 48 bases long and in frame from the first base. Each collaborating institution followed its own protocols to collect whole blood in K2EDTA tubes. For TCRbeta analysis, collaborator samples were shipped as frozen whole blood, as isolated PBMCs, or as DNA extracted from either sample type. TCRbeta CDR3 regions were amplified from genomic DNA by means of the immunoSEQ Assay, a bias-controlled multiplex PCR. Concerning the study's data processing: Within the assay, amplification of reference gene primers was used to estimate how many nucleated cells each sample contained. Sequence reads were collapsed and filtered to measure the absolute abundance of every unique TCRbeta CDR3 rearrangement. Productive Simpson clonality was computed per sample as the square root of Simpson's diversity index over productive rearrangements. TCRdb re-hosts the immuneACCESS table, in-frame sequences only. Its copies lack some clones; in the studies checked, an unresolved V gene accounts for under half of them, and the cause for the rest is not known. The V and J calls and clone size are taken from that table; D and trimming were inferred from the DNA. Counted in this sample were roughly 130,000 clones; 90% of them appeared once. Under 4.5% of the sample is in the top ten clones.

With respect to this clone: Its antigen is not yet known. The sample holds no much larger clone one base away, and base qualities are not on file.

Findings and caveats that apply to the study as a whole: How much clinical and demographic metadata was included differed by source and by participant, and the metadata was provided uncurated.

The sample comprised peripheral blood. This sequence uses TRBV11-3 and TRBJ2-4, with the D segment identity uncertain. The origin of this receptor is a man aged 50-59 years with active COVID-19. At the DNA level, the sequence is TGTGCCAGCAGCTTAGGACTGATGCTAGCCAAAAACATTCAGTACTTC. It translates as CASSLGLMLAKNIQYF.